The rows below give T cell receptor beta chains drawn from one sample of a study of radiation and T cells in renal cell carcinoma. Clones were read by immunoSEQ multiplex PCR, and TCRdb kept only the in-frame ones, dropping some. The sample consists of around 4,600 clones, less than 65% of them appearing once. Source: tumor tissue, taken from a patient whose treatment included radiotherapy and nephrectomy. The receptors shown here come from a woman aged 55-75 years with renal cell carcinoma. The CDR3 runs from the conserved cysteine through the conserved F or W. The order of the fields is V gene, clone size, CDR3 length, J gene, CDR3 protein. Expanded clones get a size class; other rows say once, few or many, or leave the size out.

>TRBV2|.|13|TRBJ2-7
CASSRRGRGQQYF
>TRBV2|once|15|TRBJ2-5
CASSEKGRLWETQYF
>TRBV5-5|.|14|TRBJ1-1
CASSFTGGGTEAFF
>TRBV6-6|few|13|TRBJ1-2
CASSLRTAYGYTF
>TRBV7-2|.|16|TRBJ2-1
CASSFQVRGAYNEQFF
>TRBV19|once|14|TRBJ2-7
CASSIPGRSYEQYF
>TRBV5-6|.|14|TRBJ1-2
CASSRQGVGVGYTF
>TRBV5-6|medium-sized|12|TRBJ2-6
CAANSGANVLTF
>TRBV28|.|14|TRBJ1-5
CASSSGGSNQPQHF
>TRBV6-6|few|15|TRBJ2-7
CATHRGGEGSYEQYF
>TRBV5-1|medium-sized|16|TRBJ2-7
CASNGRDTSGRWEQYF
>TRBV5-6|.|15|TRBJ1-2
CASSLAREPYYGYTF
>TRBV5-1|.|14|TRBJ2-2
CATATGRNTGELFF
>TRBV5-4|once|13|TRBJ2-1
CASSLGRGNEQFF
>TRBV19|few|15|TRBJ2-7
CASSPRQGNSYEQYF
>TRBV5-1|.|13|TRBJ2-2
CASSPQGYGELFF
>TRBV5-1|.|15|TRBJ1-2
CASSLAPLSGYGYTF
>TRBV6-6|.|15|TRBJ2-7
CASSYSNRESYEQYF
>TRBV5-1|.|15|TRBJ2-7
CASSLQGRASYEQYF
>TRBV10-1|.|13|TRBJ2-3
CASSESYTDTQYF
>TRBV11-1|.|13|TRBJ1-1
CASSPTQNTEAFF
>TRBV4-2|medium-sized|14|TRBJ1-1
CASSQAAAPLEAFF
>TRBV6-5|.|14|TRBJ2-2
CASSLRSDPRELFF
>TRBV5-1|.|15|TRBJ2-7
CASSLGHTGLPEQYF
>TRBV5-1|few|16|TRBJ2-5
CASSGTSGSAFETQYF
>TRBV6-6|few|13|TRBJ1-5
CASSLDSTGPQHF
>TRBV5-5|.|15|TRBJ1-2
CASTPGAILNYGYTF
>TRBV5-1|.|14|TRBJ2-5
CASSLQGAGETQYF
>TRBV5-4|.|15|TRBJ1-1
CASTSGGQGATEAFF
>TRBV30|.|13|TRBJ2-4
CAWSRDFKNIQYF
>TRBV29-1|.|12|TRBJ2-5
CSVGGFQETQYF
>TRBV7-2|.|14|TRBJ2-1
CASSHGTGNNEQFF
>TRBV5-5|.|12|TRBJ1-3
CASSLFGNTIYF
>TRBV4-1|.|16|TRBJ2-3
CASSRTSGGAEDTQYF
>TRBV5-1|once|16|TRBJ1-1
CASSLPRESLNTEAFF
>TRBV5-4|.|16|TRBJ1-2
CASSLEGQGALDGYTF
>TRBV7-9|.|16|TRBJ1-2
CASSSTGTYTNYGYTF
>TRBV5-6|once|15|TRBJ2-1
CASSFRESPVNEQFF
>TRBV5-4|.|15|TRBJ1-2
CASSPGQGALGGYTF